This T cell receptor beta chain came from a study of beta chain features in type 1 diabetes. About the research overall: Examination spanned some 100 million sorted cells from all samples.

As every portion of the isolated RNA was reverse transcribed, the sequencing read expressed TCRB transcripts. Repertoires were generated with immunoSEQ multiplex PCR, while TCRdb's copy carries only in-frame clones and drops some. Of over 350,000 clones detected, approximately 15% appear once; the ten largest clones hold about 0.019%. The CDR3 totals 12 residues. The V end lost 5 bases, the J end lost 11 bases, and 13 bases lay between the germline ends. CDR1 is MDHEN, CDR2 SYDVKM, per germline. Notes on the study in general: A greater similarity of naive, central memory and Treg TCRB repertoires was seen among patients than among healthy donors. All four CD4+ subsets from Type 1 diabetes patients carried moderately but significantly shorter TCRB CDR3s. There was no resolution here of whether HLA type influences TCRB rearrangement.

This clone was seen only a few times. Its antigen is not known. The sequence was obtained from a woman aged 18-35 years in good health. The J gene is TRBJ1-5, the V gene TRBV28; D ambiguous. Sequencing was done on a sample of naive CD4+ T cells from blood. The CDR3 loop is CASSPYGIAQHF. The DNA for the CDR3 is TGTGCCAGCAGTCCCTACGGGATAGCCCAGCATTTT.